The T cell receptor (beta chain) described here comes from a study of T cell repertoires in cytomegalovirus infection. Turning to the study itself: Public TCR beta signatures were indicative of both CMV infection and a matching HLA type.

MiXCR, applied by TCRdb to the reads, yields one record per CDR3 protein. Here the sample spans 600,000 to 800,000 distinct CDR3 sequences, approximately 25% being singletons. The CDR3 loop spans 15 amino acids. Germline CDR1 and CDR2: SGHTA and FQGNSA. V lost 2 bases and J lost 2, with 12 bases in between. This clonotype has just a few counts. The target antigen is unknown. The study, taken as a whole, reports: It was HLA-C-restricted CMV-specific TCR beta clonotypes that dominated the response ex vivo. Public TCR beta family frequency separated CMV-and-HLA carriers, including in an independent cohort.

Sequencing was done on a sample of CD8+ T cells from PBMCs. The source of this sequence is a human donor in good health (CMV status not recorded). Some clones in this sample may be carry-over from other donors' samples. This sequence joins TRBV7-2 and TRBJ2-5; D might be TRBD2 (5 bases). The CDR3 bases are TGTGCCAGCAGCTTAAACGGGGTCCCTCAAGAGACCCAGTACTTC. It yields the protein CASSLNGVPQETQYF.